The 24 T cell receptor beta chains presented below share a single source sample, sequenced in a study of blood T cell repertoires in COVID-19. The table came from immunoSEQ multiplex PCR; TCRdb's copy has only in-frame clones and leaves some out. The sample records some 48,000 clones, approximately 90% being singletons. Sequenced sample: peripheral blood. The origin of the receptors is a woman of 80 years or more with COVID-19, enrolled during active disease.

The chain uses TRBV18 and TRBJ1-2, with a possible D match to TRBD1 (6 bases). This CDR3 region has 14 residues. V lost 3 bases, J lost 5 bases, and 13 bases lay in between. Germline loops: CDR1 KGHSH, CDR2 LQKENI. CDR3 sequence: CASSPESRGYGYTF. Here the CDR3 DNA reads TGTGCCAGCTCACCCGAGAGCAGGGGATATGGCTACACCTTC.

The rearrangement joins TRBV5-6 to TRBJ1-3; maybe TRBD1 (5 bases). The germline V gene has CDR1 SGHDT and CDR2 YYEEEE. V was trimmed by 0 bases and J by 5 bases, leaving 18 bases between them. This CDR3 region has 17 residues. DNA for the CDR3: TGTGCCAGCAGCTTGGGATCCGCAGGGCGGTTTCGAAACACCATATATTTT. It is translated as CASSLGSAGRFRNTIYF.

V gene TRBV30 combines with J gene TRBJ2-5; 8 nucleotides agree with TRBD2. CDR3 length: 17 amino acids. CDR1 and CDR2 from the germline V gene are GTSNPN and SVGIG (reference sequence). V was pared by 2 bases and J by 9 bases, with 20 bases of the junction left unmatched. The CDR3 region is CAWSLQTSGGTKRAQYF. DNA of the CDR3: TGTGCCTGGAGTTTACAAACTAGCGGAGGTACCAAGAGGGCCCAGTACTTC.

The chain employs TRBV29-1 and TRBJ1-1; 8 nucleotides align to TRBD1. This CDR3 has 14 residues. CDR1 and CDR2 from the germline V gene are SQVTM and ANQGSEA. The J segment lost 4 bases and the V segment lost 7 bases, leaving 11 bases of the junction unmatched. The CDR3 loop reads CSAAMVDRGTEAFF. The CDR3 DNA follows: TGCAGCGCCGCCATGGTCGACAGGGGCACTGAAGCTTTCTTT.

The chain uses TRBV5-1 and TRBJ1-3, with TRBD1 identical over 8 bases. Germline V CDR1 and CDR2: SGHRS, YFSETQ. V dropped 0 bases and J dropped 6; count of bases not matched to a gene: 5. This CDR3 is built from 15 residues. DNA for the CDR3: TGCGCCAGCAGCTTGGGAGGACAGGGCTTAAACACCATATATTTT. This gives the protein CASSLGGQGLNTIYF.

The chain combines TRBV11-3 with TRBJ2-4; 9 nucleotides agree with TRBD2. CDR1 and CDR2 from the germline V gene are SGHNT and YENEEA. V shed 1 base, J shed 2 bases, and the junction held 3 bases outside the gene matches. The CDR3 runs 16 residues. The CDR3: CASSLGGGGTKNIQYF. Written as DNA, the CDR3 is TGTGCCAGCAGCTTAGGCGGGGGGGGAACCAAAAACATTCAGTACTTC.

V is TRBV29-1 and J is TRBJ2-1; a possible D gene is TRBD1 (7 bases). The germline gives CDR1 SQVTM, CDR2 ANQGSEA. Trimming left V 0 bases short and J 7 bases short, with 13 bases between. The CDR3 runs to 14 residues. The CDR3 loop reads CSVEDTPGGNEQFF. The CDR3 DNA reads TGCAGCGTTGAAGATACACCAGGGGGGAATGAGCAGTTCTTC.

V usage is TRBV5-1 and J usage is TRBJ2-7; 11 nucleotides line up with TRBD2. The J segment lost 6 bases and the V segment lost 2 bases, leaving 7 bases of the junction unmatched. Germline lookup yields CDR1 SGHRS and CDR2 YFSETQ. The CDR3 has 15 residues. The CDR3 here is CASSLNLAGGFEQYF. For the CDR3, the DNA is TGCGCCAGCAGCTTAAATCTAGCGGGGGGATTCGAGCAGTACTTC.

The rearrangement links TRBV6-5 to TRBJ1-2, with TRBD1 identical over 9 bases. The length of the CDR3 is 14 residues. Germline V CDR1 and CDR2: MNHEY, SVGAGI. After removal of 6 bases from V and 7 bases from J, the junction contained 9 bases not matched to a gene. The CDR3 DNA is TGTGCCAGCAGCTCTACCGGGACAGGGTTTGGCTACACCTTC. As protein: CASSSTGTGFGYTF.

The rearrangement joins TRBV2 to TRBJ2-3; weak D call: TRBD2 (6 bases). CDR1 SNHLY and CDR2 FYNNEI come from the germline V gene. The CDR3 loop spans 14 amino acids. V dropped 8 bases and J dropped 0 bases, with 12 bases sitting between them. The CDR3 loop is CASDWRGSTDTQYF. The CDR3 nucleotides read TGTGCCAGCGACTGGCGGGGTAGCACAGATACGCAGTATTTT.

This clone is a singleton in its sample. The chain carries TRBV10-1 and TRBJ2-2; 10 bases are shared with TRBD1. Germline CDR1 WNHNN, CDR2 SYGVQD (reference sequence). V dropped 7 bases and J dropped 6; count of bases not matched to a gene: 14. CDR3 length equals 17 residues. The CDR3 loop is CASNRTGGFRNAGELFF. The CDR3 bases are TGCGCCAGCAACCGGACAGGGGGATTCCGAAACGCCGGGGAGCTGTTTTTT.

The gene calls are TRBV18 and TRBJ2-5; a possible D gene is TRBD1 (5 bases). Trimming left V 0 bases short and J 0 bases short, with 14 bases between. This CDR3 is 17 amino acids long. CDR1 is KGHSH and CDR2 is LQKENI in the germline V gene. The chain's CDR3 is CASSPPVRTQYQETQYF. The CDR3 nucleotides read TGTGCCAGCTCACCACCGGTTAGGACACAGTACCAAGAGACCCAGTACTTC.

The chain recombines TRBV5-8 with TRBJ2-1; D possibly corresponds to TRBD1 (6 bases). V gave up 3 bases and J gave up 5 bases, with 15 bases separating them. The CDR3 loop spans 15 amino acids. The V gene's germline CDR1 is SGHTS and CDR2 YDEGEE. The CDR3 spells CASSYEDRSHNEQFF. The CDR3 region has the DNA TGTGCCAGCAGCTACGAGGACAGATCCCACAATGAGCAGTTCTTC.

J is TRBJ1-1 and V is TRBV7-9; D is perhaps TRBD1 (6 bases). V was pared by 5 bases and J by 4 bases, with 14 bases between. The germline V gene encodes CDR1 SEHNR and CDR2 FQNEAQ (reference sequence). The CDR3 spans 14 residues. CDR3 sequence reads: CASSHYQGTTEAFF. The CDR3 DNA sequence: TGTGCCAGCAGCCACTACCAGGGGACCACTGAAGCTTTCTTT.

This clone occurred a few times. The CDR3 DNA reads as TGTGCCAGCAGTCACGGACTAGCACCGACCTACAATGAGCAGTTCTTC. Its protein is CASSHGLAPTYNEQFF. V usage is TRBV6-2 or TRBV6-3 and J usage is TRBJ2-1; 8 bases are a match to TRBD2. The CDR3 contains 16 residues. Germline CDR1 and CDR2: MNHEY and SVGEGT. With 5 bases clipped from V and 2 bases from J, the junction kept 8 bases outside the gene matches.

The CDR3 loop reads CASSLGGSPYEQYF. Written as DNA, the CDR3 is TGTGCCAGCAGTTTAGGGGGGAGCCCCTACGAGCAGTACTTC. This chain connects TRBV28 to TRBJ2-7, with D tentatively TRBD2 (6 bases). Germline values: CDR1 MDHEN, CDR2 SYDVKM. This CDR3 region has 14 residues. V was trimmed by 2 bases and J by 2 bases, leaving 10 bases between them.

CDR3 loop: CASSVDRGNTQYF. As DNA, the CDR3 is TGTGCCAGCAGTGTGGACAGGGGAAATACGCAGTATTTT. The chain uses TRBV2 and TRBJ2-3; 9 bases are shared with TRBD1. V shed 4 bases, J shed 7 bases, and the junction held 3 bases outside the gene matches. Germline V CDR1 and CDR2: SNHLY, FYNNEI. The CDR3 totals 13 residues.

The chain recombines TRBV3-1 (or the pseudogene TRBV3-2) with TRBJ2-1; 9 bases align to TRBD1. J was trimmed by 15 bases and V by 4 bases; bases with no gene match: 7. The germline CDR1 and CDR2 sequences are LGHDT and YNNKEL (reference sequence). The length of the CDR3 is 12 residues. CDR3 region: CASSRTGQGPFF. CDR3 nucleotide sequence: TGTGCCAGCAGCCGTACGGGACAGGGCCCGTTCTTC.

In this sample, this clone turned up once. The chain recombines TRBV3-1 (or the pseudogene TRBV3-2) with TRBJ2-3, with D tentatively TRBD2 (6 bases). Germline-derived CDR1 and CDR2 are LGHDT and YNNKEL (reference sequence). The CDR3 loop spans 15 amino acids. Trimming stripped 4 bases from V and 0 bases from J, with 11 bases between. CDR3 residues: CASSPRRGSTDTQYF. As DNA, the CDR3 is TGTGCCAGCAGCCCCAGACGGGGGAGCACAGATACGCAGTATTTT.

The chain links TRBV3-1 (or the pseudogene TRBV3-2) to TRBJ1-5; D gene unclear. Looked up from germline, CDR1 is LGHDT and CDR2 is YNNKEL (reference sequence). Trimming took 1 base from V and 1 from J, leaving 8 bases between them. CDR3 length: 15 residues. DNA of the CDR3: TGTGCCAGCAGCCAAGGGCAGTTAAGCAATCAGCCCCAGCATTTT. Encoded protein: CASSQGQLSNQPQHF.

This chain uses TRBV3-1 (or the pseudogene TRBV3-2) with TRBJ1-5; D gene ambiguous. Germline V gene data show CDR1 as LGHDT and CDR2 as YNNKEL (reference sequence). The CDR3 extends over 15 amino acids. Between the trimmed V and J ends, which lost 1 base and 0 bases, there was a span of 7 bases. CDR3 DNA: TGTGCCAGCAGCCAAGGTTTAATTAGCAATCAGCCCCAGCATTTT. Protein product: CASSQGLISNQPQHF.

This chain uses TRBV6-6 with TRBJ1-5, with D possibly being TRBD1 (6 bases). The CDR3 totals 14 residues. Germline CDR1 and CDR2: MNHNY and SVGAGI (reference sequence). Trimming stripped 7 bases from V and 1 base from J, with 11 bases between. In nucleotides, the CDR3 is TGTGCCAGCATTCGGACAGACAGCAATCAGCCCCAGCATTTT. Protein product: CASIRTDSNQPQHF.

This chain joins TRBV18 and TRBJ2-7; D perhaps matches TRBD1 (6 bases). Germline V lookup: CDR1 KGHSH, CDR2 LQKENI. V gave up 1 base and J gave up 9 bases, with 13 bases separating them. The CDR3 is 13 residues long. The CDR3 DNA reads TGTGCCAGCTCACCACAAGGGGGTTGGGGGCAGTACTTC. As protein: CASSPQGGWGQYF.

This chain links TRBV30 with TRBJ1-4, with D unclear. The CDR3 contains 15 residues. V lost 0 bases and J 4 bases, leaving 12 bases between the germline ends. Germline V CDR1 and CDR2: GTSNPN, SVGIG (reference sequence). The CDR3 DNA is TGTGCCTGGAGTGTCGGGCGGGGAGGTAATGAAAAACTGTTTTTT. The encoded protein is CAWSVGRGGNEKLFF.